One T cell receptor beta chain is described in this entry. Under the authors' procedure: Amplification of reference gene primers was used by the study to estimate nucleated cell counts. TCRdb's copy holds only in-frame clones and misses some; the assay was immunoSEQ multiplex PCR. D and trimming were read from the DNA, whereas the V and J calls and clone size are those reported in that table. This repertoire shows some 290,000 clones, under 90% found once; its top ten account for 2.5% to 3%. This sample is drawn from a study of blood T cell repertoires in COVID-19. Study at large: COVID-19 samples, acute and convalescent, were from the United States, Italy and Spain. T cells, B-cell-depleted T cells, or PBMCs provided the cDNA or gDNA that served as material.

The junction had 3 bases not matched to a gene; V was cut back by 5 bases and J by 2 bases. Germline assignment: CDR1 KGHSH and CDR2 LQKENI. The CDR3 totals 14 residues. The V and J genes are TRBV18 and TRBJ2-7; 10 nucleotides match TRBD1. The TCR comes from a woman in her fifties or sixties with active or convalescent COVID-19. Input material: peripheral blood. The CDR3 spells CASSTGQGPYEQYF. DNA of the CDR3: TGTGCCAGCTCAACGGGACAGGGGCCCTACGAGCAGTACTTC.